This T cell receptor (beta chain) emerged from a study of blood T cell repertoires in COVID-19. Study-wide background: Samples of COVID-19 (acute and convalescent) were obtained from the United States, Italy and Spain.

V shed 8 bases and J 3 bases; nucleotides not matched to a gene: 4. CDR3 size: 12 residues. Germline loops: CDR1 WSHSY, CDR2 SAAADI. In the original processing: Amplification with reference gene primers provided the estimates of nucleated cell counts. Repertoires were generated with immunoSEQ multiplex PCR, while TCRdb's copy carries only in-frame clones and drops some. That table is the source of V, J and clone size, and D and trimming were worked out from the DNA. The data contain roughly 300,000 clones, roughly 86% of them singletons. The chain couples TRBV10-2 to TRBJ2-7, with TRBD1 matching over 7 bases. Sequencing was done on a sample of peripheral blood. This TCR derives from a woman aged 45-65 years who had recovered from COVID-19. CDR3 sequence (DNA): TGCGCCAGCCGGGACAGAAACTACGAGCAGTACTTC. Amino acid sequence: CASRDRNYEQYF.